The T cell receptor (beta chain) described here comes from a study of multiple sclerosis patients with progressive multifocal leukoencephalopathy. Sequenced by immunoSEQ multiplex PCR; TCRdb stores in-frame clones only, minus some. In the table there are approximately 29,000 clones, around 85% of which are singletons. Points from the study as a whole: Clones expanded at PML were already present before and during natalizumab.

Points on this clone: Its antigen remains unknown.

Time point: time of PML onset. T3 blood samples were collected at the time of PML onset. V was trimmed by 6 bases and J by 8 bases, leaving 22 bases between them. The germline CDR1 and CDR2 sequences are SEHNR and FQNEAQ (reference sequence). This CDR3 has 15 amino acids. The rearrangement uses TRBV7-9 and TRBJ1-2, with D perhaps matching TRBD1 (5 bases). The source of this sequence is a woman under 40 with progressive multifocal leukoencephalopathy. Sequenced here: PBMCs, sampled from a patient treated with natalizumab. CDR3 bases: TGTGCCAGCAGTTCCTACCTCTGGACAAAGGGGGGCTACACCTTC. Protein: CASSSYLWTKGGYTF.